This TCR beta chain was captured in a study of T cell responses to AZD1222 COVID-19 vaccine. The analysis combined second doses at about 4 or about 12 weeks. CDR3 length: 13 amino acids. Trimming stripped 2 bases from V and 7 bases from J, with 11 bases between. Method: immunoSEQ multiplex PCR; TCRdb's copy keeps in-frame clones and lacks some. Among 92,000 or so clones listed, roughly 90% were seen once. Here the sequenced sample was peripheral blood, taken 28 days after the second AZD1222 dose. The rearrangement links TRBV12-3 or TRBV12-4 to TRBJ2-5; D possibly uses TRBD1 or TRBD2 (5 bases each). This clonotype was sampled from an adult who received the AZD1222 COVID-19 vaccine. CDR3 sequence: CASSLRGVGTQYF. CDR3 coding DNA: TGTGCCAGCAGTTTAAGGGGAGTTGGGACCCAGTACTTC.